Below, 16 T cell receptor beta chains from the same sample are listed, as sequenced in a study of spatial heterogeneity in lung cancer (dated by TCRdb to the late 2010s). The sample's time point label, decoded: sample taken at primary tumor resection. Library preparation employed 5' RACE. Sequencing was performed on a NextSeq 500. TCRdb passed the public sequencing reads through fastp at Q25 and MiXCR, retaining productive beta sequences. Rows with one shared CDR3 protein collapse into an entry with the most common genes and DNA. This sample lists roughly 23,000 distinct CDR3 sequences; about 4.3% were detected once. The ten biggest clones cover around 5.2% of the sample. The source was PBMCs, collected at surgery. The receptor set was obtained from a male donor with early-stage non-small cell lung cancer.

This clonotype was seen at least ten times. V gene TRBV14 combines with J gene TRBJ2-1; TRBD2 agrees at 8 bases. CDR3 length equals 15 residues. The germline V gene encodes CDR1 SGHDN and CDR2 FVKESK. With V trimmed by 4 bases and J by 7 bases, 9 bases remained unmatched. CDR3 coding DNA: TGTGCCAGCAGCCCCCAGCGCACGGGGGGGAATGAGCAGTTCTTC. Translating gives CASSPQRTGGNEQFF.

This clonotype was detected ten times or more. This chain connects TRBV19 to TRBJ2-7, with 10 bases that match TRBD1. CDR1 and CDR2 from the germline V gene are LNHDA and SQIVND (reference sequence). The CDR3 has 15 residues. Trimming cost V 4 bases and J 4 bases; bases outside gene matches: 7. CDR3 sequence: CASSSGTGAPYEQYF. In DNA form, the CDR3 reads TGTGCCAGTAGTAGCGGGACAGGGGCGCCTTACGAGCAGTACTTC.

This clonotype was observed at least ten times. The J gene is TRBJ2-1, the V gene TRBV7-3; D is ambiguous. The CDR3 is 13 amino acids. The V gene lost 3 bases and the J gene lost 6 bases, with 9 bases spanning the gap. Germline V gives CDR1 SGHTA, CDR2 FQGTGA. The CDR3 sequence: CASSFGPGNEQFF. CDR3 coding DNA: TGTGCCAGCAGCTTTGGTCCTGGCAATGAGCAGTTCTTC.

Ten or more counts support this clonotype. The gene calls are TRBV29-1 and TRBJ1-3; D gene unclear. CDR3 size: 16 residues. Germline lookup yields CDR1 SQVTM and CDR2 ANQGSEA. V lost 6 bases and J 0 bases, leaving 18 bases between the germline ends. The DNA of the CDR3 is TGCAGCGTAGGTCTTGGGCCGCCAAGCTCTGGAAACACCATATATTTT. This translates into CSVGLGPPSSGNTIYF.

This clonotype was seen at least ten times. This rearrangement joins TRBV9 to TRBJ2-5, with 7 bases lining up with TRBD1. Germline V gene sequence: CDR1 SGDLS, CDR2 YYNGEE. The CDR3 covers 16 residues. With V trimmed by 0 bases and J by 1 base, 6 bases remained unmatched. The CDR3 loop reads CASSVGWSGGQETQYF. The CDR3 region has the DNA TGTGCCAGCAGCGTAGGGTGGTCAGGGGGCCAAGAGACCCAGTACTTC.

This clonotype qualifies as medium-sized. The rearrangement uses TRBV9 and TRBJ2-7; 10 bases match TRBD2. The CDR3 sequence is 14 residues long. The germline CDR1 and CDR2 sequences are SGDLS and YYNGEE. V gave up 5 bases and J gave up 3 bases; unmatched junction bases: 5. The CDR3 region has the DNA TGTGCCAGCAGTGAGGGACTAGCGAGCTACGAGCAGTACTTC. It is translated as CASSEGLASYEQYF.

This chain connects TRBV7-9 to TRBJ2-3, with 11 bases that match TRBD2. The CDR3 extends over 16 amino acids. CDR1 and CDR2 (germline): SEHNR, FQNEAQ (reference sequence). Losses at the gene ends were 2 bases for V and 3 bases for J; bases not matched to a gene: 4. DNA of the CDR3: TGTGCCAGCAGCTTATTAGCGGGGGGGCCTACAGATACGCAGTATTTT. Amino acids: CASSLLAGGPTDTQYF.

The sample holds many counts of this clonotype. V is TRBV4-3 and J is TRBJ1-3; 9 bases agree with TRBD1. The CDR3 has 14 amino acids. Trimming at V came to 2 bases and at J to 9 bases, leaving 5 bases not matched to a gene. CDR1 and CDR2 from the germline V gene are LGHNA and YSLEER. The CDR3, as DNA: TGCGCCAGCAGCCAACGGGACAGGGCCGGCACCATATATTTT. This translates into CASSQRDRAGTIYF.

In this sample, this clonotype turned up many times. The rearrangement links TRBV25-1 to TRBJ2-7; 9 bases line up with TRBD1. The CDR3 loop spans 13 amino acids. Germline V gene lookup returns CDR1 MGHDK and CDR2 SYGVNS. V dropped 6 bases and J dropped 6; count of bases not matched to a gene: 6. CDR3 nucleotides: TGTGCCAGCAGGGATACAGGGGGCGGCGAGCAGTACTTC. Residues: CASRDTGGGEQYF.

This clonotype was seen many times. The chain uses TRBV29-1 and TRBJ1-2, with D perhaps matching TRBD1 (6 bases). The V end was cut by 4 bases, the J end by 7 bases, with 10 bases between. This CDR3 is 11 amino acids long. CDR1 is SQVTM, CDR2 ANQGSEA, per germline. The CDR3 nucleotides read TGCAGCGTTGGCGGGACATTTGGCTACACCTTC. This translates into CSVGGTFGYTF.

This clonotype was counted only a few times. This sequence may be a read error, since a much larger clone differs from it by one base. V is TRBV7-9 and J is TRBJ2-7; no clear D gene. This CDR3 has 11 amino acids. The germline V gene has CDR1 SEHNR and CDR2 FQNEAQ (reference sequence). The DNA for the CDR3 is TGTGCCAACAGCACCACCTACGAGCAGTACTTC. Protein product: CANSTTYEQYF.

This clonotype was observed at least ten times. The V and J genes are TRBV28 and TRBJ2-6; no definite D call. Deletions cut 11 bases from V and 0 bases from J, with 8 bases between. CDR1 is MDHEN, CDR2 SYDVKM, per germline. The CDR3 loop spans 13 amino acids. Written as DNA, the CDR3 is TGTGCCTCAGTTAACTCTGGGGCCAACGTCCTGACTTTC. Its translation: CASVNSGANVLTF.

This clonotype came up a few times. V and J are TRBV12-3 or TRBV12-4 and TRBJ2-7; possibly TRBD2 for D (6 bases). CDR3 length: 14 residues. The V and J ends lost 6 bases and 7 bases respectively, with 19 bases between them. In DNA form, the CDR3 reads TGTGCCAGCAGCCACACGGTAGCGGATTATGAGCAGTACTTC. It is translated as CASSHTVADYEQYF.

In this sample, this clonotype turned up many times. This sequence joins TRBV7-2 and TRBJ1-2; 10 nucleotides agree with TRBD1. The length of the CDR3 is 14 residues. V shed 3 bases and J 7 bases; nucleotides not matched to a gene: 5. CDR1 is SGHTA, CDR2 FQGNSA, per germline. The CDR3 coding sequence is TGTGCCAGCAGCTTGGACAGGGGGAATCGTGGCTACACCTTC. Its protein is CASSLDRGNRGYTF.

This clonotype was observed a handful of times. The chain carries TRBV19 and TRBJ1-5; D gene unclear. Trimming left V 7 bases short and J 4 bases short, with 2 bases between. From germline, CDR1 is LNHDA and CDR2 SQIVND (reference sequence). The CDR3 contains 10 residues. In DNA form, the CDR3 reads TGTGCCAGTACTAATCAGCCCCAGCATTTT. Its translation is CASTNQPQHF.

This clonotype was detected many times. The rearrangement links TRBV6-1 to TRBJ2-7, with 7 bases identical to TRBD1. V trimming: 8 bases; J trimming: 4 bases; junction bases outside the gene matches: 11. The CDR3 spans 14 residues. Germline lookup yields CDR1 MNHNS and CDR2 SASEGT. The CDR3 coding sequence is TGTGCCAGCTTGAGGACAGGCGGTGATTACGAGCAGTACTTC. Its protein is CASLRTGGDYEQYF.